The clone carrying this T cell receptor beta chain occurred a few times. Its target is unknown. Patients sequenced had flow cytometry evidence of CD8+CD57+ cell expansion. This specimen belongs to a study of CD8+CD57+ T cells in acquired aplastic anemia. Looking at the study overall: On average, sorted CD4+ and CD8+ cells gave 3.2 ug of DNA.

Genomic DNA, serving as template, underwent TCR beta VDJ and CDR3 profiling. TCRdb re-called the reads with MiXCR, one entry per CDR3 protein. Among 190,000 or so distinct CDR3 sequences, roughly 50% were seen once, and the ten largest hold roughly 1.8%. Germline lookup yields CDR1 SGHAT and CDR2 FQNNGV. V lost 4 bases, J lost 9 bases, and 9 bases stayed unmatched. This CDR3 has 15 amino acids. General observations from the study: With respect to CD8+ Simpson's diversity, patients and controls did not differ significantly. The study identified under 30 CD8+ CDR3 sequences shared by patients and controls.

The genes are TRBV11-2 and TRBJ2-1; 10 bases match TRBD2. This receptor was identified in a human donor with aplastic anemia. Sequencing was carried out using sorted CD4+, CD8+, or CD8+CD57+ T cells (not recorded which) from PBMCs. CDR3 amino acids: CASSSSGGAHSEQFF. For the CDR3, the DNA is TGTGCCAGCAGCTCCAGCGGGGGGGCGCACAGTGAGCAGTTCTTC.